One sample yielded the 11 T cell receptor beta chains listed below, sequenced in a study of T cell responses to AZD1222 COVID-19 vaccine (dated by TCRdb to the early 2020s). To prepare the library, the immunoSEQ multiplex PCR assay was applied. TCRdb mirrors the immuneACCESS table, restricted to in-frame sequences. Some clones are absent from its copies; in checked studies, under half trace to an unresolved V gene, and the reason for the others is unknown. Counted in this sample were 130,000 to 150,000 clones; 85% to 90% of them appeared once. The ten largest clones take up about 5% of the sample. The time point label for this specimen denotes: about 28 days (+/-7) after the second vaccine dose. This specimen consisted of peripheral blood, obtained 28 days after the second AZD1222 dose. All receptors derive from an adult who received the AZD1222 COVID-19 vaccine.

The V and J genes are TRBV11-2 and TRBJ2-1; 9 positions agree with TRBD2. From germline, CDR1 is SGHAT and CDR2 FQNNGV. V was pared by 7 bases and J by 4 bases, with 8 bases of the junction left unmatched. The CDR3 extends over 15 amino acids. The CDR3 protein is CASIFSGGDYNEQFF. The CDR3 coding sequence is TGTGCCAGCATTTTTAGCGGGGGTGATTACAATGAGCAGTTCTTC.

The chain has TRBV28 and TRBJ2-3; TRBD2 agrees at 7 bases. Trimming removed 2 bases from V and 10 bases from J; junction bases left unmatched: 3. Germline-derived CDR1 and CDR2 are MDHEN and SYDVKM. The CDR3 extends over 12 amino acids. The CDR3 DNA sequence: TGTGCCAGCAGTTTAGTAGCGGGTCCGCAGTATTTT. Residues: CASSLVAGPQYF.

The rearrangement links TRBV5-4 to TRBJ1-1, with D hard to call. V was pared by 0 bases and J by 7 bases, with 10 bases between. Germline V CDR1 and CDR2: SGHNT, YYREEE (reference sequence). This CDR3 is 13 amino acids long. This chain's CDR3 is CASSLVGGFEAFF. The CDR3 coding sequence is TGTGCCAGCAGCTTGGTAGGTGGGTTTGAAGCTTTCTTT.

This clone has more than one count but fewer than ten. This sequence joins TRBV5-1 and TRBJ1-3, with D possibly matching TRBD1 (6 bases). CDR1 SGHRS and CDR2 YFSETQ come from the germline V gene. V was clipped by 2 bases and J by 3 bases, with 9 bases between them. CDR3 length: 14 residues. CDR3 coding DNA: TGCGCCAGCAGCTTACAGGGAGGTGGAAACACCATATATTTT. Translation gives CASSLQGGGNTIYF.

J is TRBJ2-5 and V is TRBV5-1; D may be TRBD2 (6 bases). Germline CDR1 SGHRS, CDR2 YFSETQ. The CDR3 contains 15 residues. Trimming left V 0 bases short and J 5 bases short, with 14 bases between. The CDR3, as DNA: TGCGCCAGCAGCTTGGCCGGGAGAGAAGGGGAGACCCAGTACTTC. This sequence encodes CASSLAGREGETQYF.

This clone was observed a single time. The chain couples TRBV30 to TRBJ1-1; D unclear. CDR1 GTSNPN and CDR2 SVGIG come from the germline V gene (reference sequence). CDR3 length equals 8 residues. Deletions cut 8 bases from V and 11 bases from J, with 9 bases between. Here the CDR3 reads CAGSGAFF. DNA for the CDR3: TGTGCCGGAAGTGGGGCTTTCTTT.

This clone has just a few counts. V is TRBV19 and J is TRBJ2-3; either TRBD1 or TRBD2 may fit D (5 bases each). The ends were cut back, 9 bases at V and 0 bases at J, with 16 bases in the middle. Germline V gene data show CDR1 as LNHDA and CDR2 as SQIVND (reference sequence). This CDR3 contains 15 residues. Here the CDR3 reads CARRWGSRSTDTQYF. Here the CDR3 DNA reads TGTGCCAGACGTTGGGGGAGCAGAAGCACAGATACGCAGTATTTT.

This clone was seen once. The rearrangement links TRBV19 to TRBJ2-6; 12 bases agree with TRBD1. The V and J ends lost 6 bases and 1 base, in that order; junction bases with no gene match: 10. The CDR3 loop spans 19 amino acids. The germline CDR1 and CDR2 sequences are LNHDA and SQIVND (reference sequence). In DNA form, the CDR3 reads TGTGCCAGTAGGTGGGGACAGGGGGCACGGAGATCTGGGGCCAACGTCCTGACTTTC. Its translation is CASRWGQGARRSGANVLTF.

A single count supports this clone. This chain joins TRBV7-2 and TRBJ1-2; 7 nucleotides line up with TRBD1. CDR3 length equals 16 residues. Germline-derived CDR1 and CDR2 are SGHTA and FQGNSA. The trim removed 2 bases at V and 4 bases at J, leaving 10 bases unmatched. The CDR3 DNA is TGTGCCAGCAGCTTATCCCTTGACAGGGCGGTCTATGGCTACACCTTC. Translating gives CASSLSLDRAVYGYTF.

The chain employs TRBV11-2 and TRBJ1-2; D call uncertain. The CDR3 is 14 amino acids. V lost 5 bases to trimming and J lost 8 bases, with 18 bases between them. The germline gives CDR1 SGHAT, CDR2 FQNNGV. CDR3 loop: CASSPGLFLWGYTF. The CDR3 nucleotides are TGTGCCAGCAGCCCGGGCCTTTTCCTGTGGGGCTACACCTTC. The full variable domain, rest sourced from reference TRBV11-2 and TRBJ1-2, is EAGVAQSPRYKIIEKRQSVAFWCNPISGHATLYWYQQILGQGPKLLIQFQNNGVVDDSQLPKDRFSAERLKGVDSTLKIQPAKLEDSAVYLCASSPGLFLWGYTFGSGTRLTVV.

The chain carries TRBV6-5 and TRBJ1-2, with D possibly matching TRBD1 (6 bases). V shed 6 bases and J shed 8 bases, with 13 bases lying between them. The CDR3 is made up of 12 amino acids. Germline V gives CDR1 MNHEY, CDR2 SVGAGI. The chain's CDR3 is CASSPTGWGYTF. The CDR3 nucleotides read TGTGCCAGCAGCCCCACAGGGTGGGGCTACACCTTC.